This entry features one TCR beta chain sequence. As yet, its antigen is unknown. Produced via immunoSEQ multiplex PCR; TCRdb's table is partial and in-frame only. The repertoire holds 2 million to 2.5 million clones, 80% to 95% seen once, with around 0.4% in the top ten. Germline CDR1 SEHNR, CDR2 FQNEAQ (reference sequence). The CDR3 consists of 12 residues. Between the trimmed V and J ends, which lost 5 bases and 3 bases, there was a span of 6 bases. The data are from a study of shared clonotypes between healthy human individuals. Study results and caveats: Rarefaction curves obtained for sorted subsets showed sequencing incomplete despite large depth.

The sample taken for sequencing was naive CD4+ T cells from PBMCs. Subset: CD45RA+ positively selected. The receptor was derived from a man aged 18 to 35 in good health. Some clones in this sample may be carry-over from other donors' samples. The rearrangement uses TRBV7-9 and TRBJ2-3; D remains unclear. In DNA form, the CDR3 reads TGTGCCAGCAGCGGCATAACAGATACGCAGTATTTT. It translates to CASSGITDTQYF.